The 8 T cell receptor beta chains below all came from one sample that was sequenced in a study of blood T cell repertoires in COVID-19. This table comes from immunoSEQ multiplex PCR, and its TCRdb copy is limited to in-frame clones, with some not included. The sample yields about 170,000 clones, 88% seen once. Sequencing was performed on peripheral blood. All receptors come from a man aged 55-75 years with acute or convalescent COVID-19.

V is TRBV6-4 and J is TRBJ2-7; TRBD2 matches 7 bases. Germline loops: CDR1 MRHNA, CDR2 SNTAGT. With V trimmed by 0 bases and J by 0 bases, 8 bases remained unmatched. This CDR3 contains 17 residues. Written as DNA, the CDR3 is TGTGCCAGCAGTGACTCGGAGGGTCCGGGGGGCTCCTACGAGCAGTACGTC. Protein: CASSDSEGPGGSYEQYV.

CDR3 bases: TGTGCCAGCAGCCAAGATAGCGGGGGGACAGGCCTCTCCTACGAGCAGTACTTC. Amino acids: CASSQDSGGTGLSYEQYF. The chain couples TRBV3-1 (or the pseudogene TRBV3-2) to TRBJ2-7; TRBD2 matches at 10 bases. V lost 0 bases and J lost 0; bases outside the gene matches: 8. The CDR3 totals 18 residues. The germline gives CDR1 LGHDT, CDR2 YNNKEL (reference sequence).

The chain employs TRBV10-3 and TRBJ2-5; TRBD1 is a possible D gene (5 bases). The V end lost 4 bases, the J end lost 3 bases, and 9 bases lay between the germline ends. The CDR3 covers 13 residues. Germline assignment: CDR1 ENHRY and CDR2 SYGVKD. CDR3 nucleotides: TGTGCCATCAGTGGGGGCGGAGAAGAGACCCAGTACTTC. It encodes CAISGGGEETQYF.

The chain employs TRBV19 and TRBJ1-5, with a possible D match to TRBD1 (5 bases). V shed 5 bases and J shed 7 bases, with 18 bases lying between them. The germline V gene has CDR1 LNHDA and CDR2 SQIVND (reference sequence). This CDR3 contains 15 residues. CDR3 in DNA: TGTGCCAGTAGTCCGGGACTCCGGACGGGGCAGCCCCAGCATTTT. As protein: CASSPGLRTGQPQHF.

The chain employs TRBV5-1 and TRBJ1-2; D possibly corresponds to TRBD1 (5 bases). Germline values: CDR1 SGHRS, CDR2 YFSETQ. V was clipped by 4 bases and J by 5 bases, with 9 bases between them. CDR3 length: 12 residues. The CDR3 coding sequence is TGCGCCAGCAGCCCCCAGGGATATGGCTACACCTTC. It specifies CASSPQGYGYTF.

V gene TRBV7-9 combines with J gene TRBJ1-1; weak D call: TRBD1 (5 bases). There are 14 residues in the CDR3. Deletions cut 4 bases from V and 1 base from J, with 10 bases between. Germline V gene data show CDR1 as SEHNR and CDR2 as FQNEAQ (reference sequence). The CDR3 here is CASSSPDRNTEAFF. Written as DNA, the CDR3 is TGTGCCAGCAGCTCACCAGACAGGAACACTGAAGCTTTCTTT.

CDR3: CASSLSRTIGELFF. CDR3 coding DNA: TGTGCCAGCAGTCTCTCCAGGACTATCGGGGAGCTGTTTTTT. This chain uses TRBV6-6 with TRBJ2-2; possible D gene TRBD2, 6 bases. V lost 5 bases, J lost 7 bases, and 14 bases lay in between. CDR3 size: 14 residues. The germline gives CDR1 MNHNY, CDR2 SVGAGI (reference sequence).

The table lists this clone with a count of one. The rearrangement uses TRBV24-1 and TRBJ2-2, with D perhaps matching TRBD1 (5 bases). The CDR3 spans 14 residues. V dropped 7 bases and J dropped 2 bases, with 10 bases sitting between them. The germline V gene encodes CDR1 KGHDR and CDR2 SFDVKD. The CDR3 here is CATRSRGNTGELFF. For the CDR3, the DNA is TGTGCCACCAGATCTAGGGGCAACACCGGGGAGCTGTTTTTT.